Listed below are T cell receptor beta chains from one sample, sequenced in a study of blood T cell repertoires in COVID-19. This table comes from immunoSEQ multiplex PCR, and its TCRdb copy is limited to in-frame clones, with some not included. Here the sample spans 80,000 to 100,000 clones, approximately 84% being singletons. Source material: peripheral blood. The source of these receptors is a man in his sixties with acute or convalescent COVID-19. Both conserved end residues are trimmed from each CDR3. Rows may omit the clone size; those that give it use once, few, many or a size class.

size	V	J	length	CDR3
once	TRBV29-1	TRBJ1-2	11	SVVHRTENGYT
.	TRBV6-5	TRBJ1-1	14	ASSYSNLAPGTEAF
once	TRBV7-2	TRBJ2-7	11	ASSGGGWGEQY
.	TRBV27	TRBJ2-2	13	ASSLLAGDTGELF
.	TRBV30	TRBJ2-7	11	AWSVRRGPGQY
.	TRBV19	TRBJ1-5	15	ASSTRTGPGLNQPQH
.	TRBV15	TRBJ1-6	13	ATSTSQGRISPLH
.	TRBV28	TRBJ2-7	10	ASSSKFYEQY
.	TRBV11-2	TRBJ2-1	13	ASSLEGRTYNEQF
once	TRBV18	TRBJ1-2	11	ASSPGQDYGYT
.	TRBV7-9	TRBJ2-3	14	ASSLGSSGSTDTQY
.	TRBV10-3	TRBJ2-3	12	AIRPRGSTDTQY
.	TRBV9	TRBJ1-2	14	ASSPRPLTGGNGYT
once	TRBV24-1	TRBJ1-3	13	ATSEGTGSGNTIY
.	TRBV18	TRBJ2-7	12	ASSPGQGYHEQY